The next 8 T cell receptor beta chains were all read from a single sample in a study of OX40 agonist ivuxolimab in advanced cancers. Profiling relied on immunoSEQ multiplex PCR, and the TCRdb table lists in-frame clones only, not all of them. The sample yields about 38,000 clones, about 83% seen once. The specimen was CD4+ or CD8+ T cells sorted from blood, collected in a trial of the OX40 agonist ivuxolimab. Every receptor here comes from an adult with an advanced solid tumor such as melanoma, head and neck, liver or kidney cancer.

V usage is TRBV29-1 and J usage is TRBJ2-7, with a possible D match to TRBD1 (6 bases). The CDR3 sequence is 13 residues long. Germline V lookup: CDR1 SQVTM, CDR2 ANQGSEA. The V end lost 7 bases, the J end lost 0 bases, and 13 bases lay between the germline ends. CDR3 in DNA: TGCAGCGCGAGCCAGGGGCACTCCTACGAGCAGTACTTC. Protein: CSASQGHSYEQYF.

V and J are TRBV7-2 and TRBJ2-1; 8 nucleotides align to TRBD1. V gave up 5 bases and J gave up 6 bases; unmatched junction bases: 9. Germline CDR1 is SGHTA and CDR2 is FQGNSA. CDR3 length: 15 residues. The CDR3 coding sequence is TGTGCCAGCAGCCGAAGGACAGGGAAGGGCAATGAGCAGTTCTTC. It is translated as CASSRRTGKGNEQFF. The full variable domain, rest sourced from reference TRBV7-2 and TRBJ2-1, is GAGVSQSPSNKVTEKGKDVELRCDPISGHTALYWYRQSLGQGLEFLIYFQGNSAPDKSGLPSDRFSAERTGGSVSTLTIQRTQQEDSAVYLCASSRRTGKGNEQFFGPGTRLTVL.

This clone appeared a few times. The chain employs TRBV9 and TRBJ2-7; D not certain. Per germline, CDR1 SGDLS and CDR2 YYNGEE. CDR3 length: 16 amino acids. Trimming removed 0 bases from V and 1 base from J, with 14 bases in between. CDR3 amino acids: CASSVGGGALSYEQYF. In DNA form, the CDR3 reads TGTGCCAGCAGCGTAGGCGGCGGAGCCCTTTCCTACGAGCAGTACTTC. The variable domain in full, completed from reference TRBV9 and TRBJ2-7, reads DSGVTQTPKHLITATGQRVTLRCSPRSGDLSVYWYQQSLDQGLQFLIQYYNGEERAKGNILERFSAQQFPDLHSELNLSSLELGDSALYFCASSVGGGALSYEQYFGPGTRLTVT.

The rearrangement links TRBV28 to TRBJ1-5; TRBD1 might be the D (5 bases). Trimming removed 5 bases from V and 3 bases from J, with 23 bases in between. Germline V gives CDR1 MDHEN, CDR2 SYDVKM. CDR3 length equals 18 residues. CDR3 DNA: TGTGCCAGCAGTCCGGTTAGAGCGGCAGGGCTGGACAATCAGCCCCAGCATTTT. Its translation is CASSPVRAAGLDNQPQHF.

This clone was observed a few times. This chain joins TRBV7-9 and TRBJ2-1; 9 bases are a match to TRBD2. The germline V gene encodes CDR1 SEHNR and CDR2 FQNEAQ (reference sequence). With V trimmed by 5 bases and J by 1 base, 6 bases remained unmatched. This CDR3 region has 16 residues. The CDR3 region is CASSHYSGGSYNEQFF. Here the CDR3 DNA reads TGTGCCAGCAGCCACTATAGCGGGGGTTCCTACAATGAGCAGTTCTTC.

The CDR3 spells CASSLGVTSYEQYF. The CDR3 DNA sequence: TGCGCCAGCAGCTTAGGGGTAACCTCCTACGAGCAGTACTTC. The chain joins TRBV5-1 to TRBJ2-7; the D gene is possibly TRBD1 (5 bases). This CDR3 contains 14 residues. V was shortened by 2 bases and J by 0 bases, with 9 bases between the two germline ends. From germline, CDR1 is SGHRS and CDR2 YFSETQ.

The chain joins TRBV6-1 to TRBJ1-5; 8 nucleotides match TRBD1. CDR3 length: 15 amino acids. Germline lookup yields CDR1 MNHNS and CDR2 SASEGT. J was trimmed by 2 bases and V by 3 bases; bases with no gene match: 3. The CDR3 spells CASSDTTGGNQPQHF. The CDR3 nucleotides read TGTGCCAGCAGTGATACGACAGGGGGCAATCAGCCCCAGCATTTT.

The rearrangement uses TRBV7-9 and TRBJ2-7; D uncertain. Trimming cost V 5 bases and J 6 bases, with 17 bases left between them. The CDR3 is 14 amino acids. Germline loops: CDR1 SEHNR, CDR2 FQNEAQ (reference sequence). The CDR3 is CASSPDLRKAEQYF. The CDR3 DNA reads TGTGCCAGCAGCCCGGACCTTCGAAAGGCCGAGCAGTACTTC.